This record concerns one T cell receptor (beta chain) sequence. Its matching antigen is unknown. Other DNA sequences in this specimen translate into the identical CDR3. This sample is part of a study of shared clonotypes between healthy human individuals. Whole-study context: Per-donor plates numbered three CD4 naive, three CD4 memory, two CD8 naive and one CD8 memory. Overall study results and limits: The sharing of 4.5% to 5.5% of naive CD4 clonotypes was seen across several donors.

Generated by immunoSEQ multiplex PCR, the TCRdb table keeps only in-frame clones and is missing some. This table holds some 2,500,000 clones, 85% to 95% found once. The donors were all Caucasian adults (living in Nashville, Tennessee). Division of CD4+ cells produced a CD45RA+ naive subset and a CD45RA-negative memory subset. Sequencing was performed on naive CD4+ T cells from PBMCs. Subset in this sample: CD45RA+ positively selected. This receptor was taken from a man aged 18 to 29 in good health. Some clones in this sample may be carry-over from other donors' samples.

The CDR3: CASSLVGGNTGELFF. The CDR3 DNA reads as TGCGCCAGCAGCTTGGTTGGAGGGAACACCGGGGAGCTGTTTTTT. The gene calls are TRBV5-1 and TRBJ2-2, with a weak D call TRBD2 (5 bases). Germline loops: CDR1 SGHRS, CDR2 YFSETQ. The V gene lost 0 bases and the J gene lost 1 base, with 7 bases spanning the gap. This CDR3 contains 15 residues.